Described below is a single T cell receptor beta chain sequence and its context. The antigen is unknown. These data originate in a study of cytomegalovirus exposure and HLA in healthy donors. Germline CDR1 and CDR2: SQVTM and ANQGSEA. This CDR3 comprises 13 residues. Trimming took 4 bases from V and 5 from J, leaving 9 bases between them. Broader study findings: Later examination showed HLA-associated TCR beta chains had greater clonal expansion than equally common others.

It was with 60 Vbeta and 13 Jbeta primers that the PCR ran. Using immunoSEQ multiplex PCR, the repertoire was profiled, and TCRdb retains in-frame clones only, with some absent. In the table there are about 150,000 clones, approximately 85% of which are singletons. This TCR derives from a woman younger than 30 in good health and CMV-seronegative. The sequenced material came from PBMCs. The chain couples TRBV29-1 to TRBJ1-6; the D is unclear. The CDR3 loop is CSVGEANNSPLHF. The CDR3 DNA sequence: TGCAGCGTTGGTGAGGCCAATAATTCACCCCTCCACTTT.